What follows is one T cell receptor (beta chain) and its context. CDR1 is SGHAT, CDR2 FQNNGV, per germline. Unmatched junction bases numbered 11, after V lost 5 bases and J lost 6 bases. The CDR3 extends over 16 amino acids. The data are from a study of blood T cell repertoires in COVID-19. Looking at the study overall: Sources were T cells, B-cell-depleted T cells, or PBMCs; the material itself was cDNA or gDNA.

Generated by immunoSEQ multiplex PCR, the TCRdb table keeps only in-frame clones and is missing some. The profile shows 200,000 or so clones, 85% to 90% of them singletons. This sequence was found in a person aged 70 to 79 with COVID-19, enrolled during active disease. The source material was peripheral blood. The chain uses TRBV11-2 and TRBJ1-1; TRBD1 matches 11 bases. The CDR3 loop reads CASSLGDRGSLAEAFF. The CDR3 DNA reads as TGTGCCAGCAGCCTAGGGGACAGGGGGTCATTGGCTGAAGCTTTCTTT.